A single sample gave rise to the 20 T cell receptor beta chains below, sequenced in a study of blood T cell repertoires in COVID-19. Measured with immunoSEQ multiplex PCR; TCRdb has only the in-frame clones, and not every one. The sample records 150,000 to 200,000 clones, about 83% being singletons. Sequenced sample: peripheral blood. The receptors were sampled from a man between 60 and 70 years old with acute or convalescent COVID-19.

The chain couples TRBV19 to TRBJ1-1; no clear D gene. Germline CDR1 reads LNHDA; CDR2 reads SQIVND (reference sequence). Trimming cost V 7 bases and J 1 base, with 7 bases left between them. The CDR3 has 12 amino acids. The CDR3 region is CASTTENTEAFF. For the CDR3, the DNA is TGTGCCAGTACGACTGAGAACACTGAAGCTTTCTTT.

The chain recombines TRBV11-2 with TRBJ2-2, with 7 nucleotides matching TRBD1. Germline values: CDR1 SGHAT, CDR2 FQNNGV. The trim removed 4 bases at V and 4 bases at J, leaving 9 bases unmatched. This CDR3 comprises 16 residues. The CDR3 coding sequence is TGTGCCAGCAGCTCGGAACAGGGGCGGCCCACCGGGGAGCTGTTTTTT. This gives the protein CASSSEQGRPTGELFF.

The chain is built from TRBV11-2 and TRBJ1-2; D is perhaps TRBD1 (5 bases). Trimming removed 0 bases from V and 6 bases from J, with 14 bases in between. The CDR3 runs 15 residues. Germline lookup yields CDR1 SGHAT and CDR2 FQNNGV. CDR3 protein: CASSLDLRGRDGYTF. The CDR3 DNA follows: TGTGCCAGCAGCTTAGATCTCCGGGGGAGGGATGGCTACACCTTC.

The CDR3 spells CASTAGGTDTQYF. Written as DNA, the CDR3 is TGTGCCAGCACCGCGGGTGGCACAGATACGCAGTATTTT. This rearrangement joins TRBV5-4 to TRBJ2-3, with a weak D call TRBD2 (5 bases). Germline CDR1 and CDR2: SGHNT and YYREEE (reference sequence). The CDR3 has 13 amino acids. The V end lost 6 bases, the J end lost 1 base, and 9 bases lay between the germline ends.

With regard to this clone: This specimen includes other DNA sequences encoding the same CDR3. This sequence joins TRBV9 and TRBJ1-1, with 8 bases that match TRBD1. Trimming took 4 bases from V and 4 from J; bases not matched to a gene: 3. CDR1 and CDR2 from the germline V gene are SGDLS and YYNGEE. CDR3 length: 13 amino acids. CDR3 protein: CASSPGQGTEAFF. The DNA of the CDR3 is TGTGCCAGCAGCCCTGGACAGGGCACTGAAGCTTTCTTT.

This rearrangement joins TRBV10-3 to TRBJ1-1, with 7 bases lining up with TRBD1. V was clipped by 3 bases and J by 1 base; unmatched bases: 5. The germline gives CDR1 ENHRY, CDR2 SYGVKD. This CDR3 is 15 amino acids long. In DNA form, the CDR3 reads TGTGCCATCAGTGAAGGGGGCCCGGGGAACACTGAAGCTTTCTTT. This encodes CAISEGGPGNTEAFF.

The chain links TRBV24-1 to TRBJ1-2; a possible D gene is TRBD1 (6 bases). The CDR3 loop spans 13 amino acids. The germline V gene has CDR1 KGHDR and CDR2 SFDVKD. Trimming cost V 4 bases and J 8 bases, with 13 bases left between them. The CDR3 DNA follows: TGTGCCACCAGTGAACGGACAGACCGGGGCTACACCTTC. Encoded protein: CATSERTDRGYTF.

Concerning this clone itself: The sample has other DNA sequences that encode this CDR3 too. The chain combines TRBV10-3 with TRBJ1-1; D is possibly TRBD1 (5 bases). V dropped 2 bases and J dropped 1 base, with 8 bases sitting between them. The CDR3 is made up of 14 amino acids. In germline, CDR1 is ENHRY, CDR2 SYGVKD. CDR3 sequence: CAISEGQKNTEAFF. In nucleotides, the CDR3 is TGTGCCATCAGTGAGGGACAAAAGAACACTGAAGCTTTCTTT.

The rearrangement joins TRBV27 to TRBJ2-7; 10 bases fit TRBD1. The CDR3 runs 15 residues. Losses at the gene ends were 4 bases for V and 4 bases for J; bases not matched to a gene: 7. Germline-derived CDR1 and CDR2 are MNHEY and SMNVEV (reference sequence). The CDR3 region is CASSYSTGGLYEQYF. CDR3 bases: TGTGCCAGCAGTTATTCGACAGGGGGCTTATACGAGCAGTACTTC.

The V gene is TRBV2, the J gene TRBJ2-7, with a tentative D call TRBD1 (6 bases). CDR3 length equals 12 residues. Trimming pared 8 bases from V and 2 bases from J, leaving 10 bases between. CDR1 is SNHLY and CDR2 is FYNNEI in the germline V gene. This chain's CDR3 is CASGQGPYEQYF. CDR3 DNA sequence: TGTGCCAGCGGTCAGGGGCCCTACGAGCAGTACTTC.

The chain couples TRBV7-2 to TRBJ2-7, with 8 bases fitting TRBD1. V dropped 5 bases and J dropped 4; count of bases not matched to a gene: 4. The germline CDR1 and CDR2 sequences are SGHTA and FQGNSA. This CDR3 is 13 amino acids long. The DNA for the CDR3 is TGTGCCAGCAGCCCATGGACAGGGTACGAGCAGTACTTC. This translates into CASSPWTGYEQYF.

This clone was detected once. The chain is built from TRBV5-1 and TRBJ2-7, with 8 bases matching TRBD2. Germline V gene sequence: CDR1 SGHRS, CDR2 YFSETQ. The trim removed 4 bases at V and 2 bases at J, leaving 5 bases unmatched. The CDR3 covers 14 residues. CDR3 bases: TGCGCCAGCAGCCCGACAGCGGGGGCCTACGAGCAGTACTTC. Translating gives CASSPTAGAYEQYF.

The rearrangement joins TRBV5-4 to TRBJ2-5, with a possible D match to TRBD2 (5 bases). The ends were cut back, 0 bases at V and 5 bases at J, with 11 bases in the middle. The CDR3 length is 14 residues. The germline gives CDR1 SGHNT, CDR2 YYREEE (reference sequence). The CDR3 DNA reads as TGTGCCAGCAGCTTGGTGGGCTCGGGGGAGACCCAGTACTTC. This sequence encodes CASSLVGSGETQYF. The full variable domain, with the rest looked up from reference TRBV5-4 and TRBJ2-5, is ETGVTQSPTHLIKTRGQQVTLRCSSQSGHNTVSWYQQALGQGPQFIFQYYREEENGRGNFPPRFSGLQFPNYSSELNVNALELDDSALYLCASSLVGSGETQYFGPGTRLLVL.

This clone was seen a handful of times. The J gene is TRBJ2-3, the V gene TRBV5-1, with D maybe TRBD1 (6 bases). This CDR3 spans 14 amino acids. V was shortened by 1 base and J by 4 bases, with 10 bases between the two germline ends. Germline V CDR1 and CDR2: SGHRS, YFSETQ. CDR3 sequence reads: CASSLYRDADTQYF. In DNA, the CDR3 is TGCGCCAGCAGCTTGTACAGGGATGCAGATACGCAGTATTTT.

The chain uses TRBV19 and TRBJ2-4; 7 bases line up with TRBD2. This CDR3 contains 14 residues. Per the germline V gene, CDR1 is LNHDA and CDR2 is SQIVND (reference sequence). Trimming removed 6 bases from V and 8 bases from J; junction bases left unmatched: 10. CDR3 DNA sequence: TGTGCCAGTAGCTTTGGGCCCAGCGGGGACATTCAGTACTTC. Amino acid sequence: CASSFGPSGDIQYF.

This clone was seen a handful of times. The chain couples TRBV28 to TRBJ2-1, with 7 positions matching TRBD1. J lost 6 bases, V lost 7 bases, and 12 bases had no gene match. CDR3 size: 15 residues. The germline V gene has CDR1 MDHEN and CDR2 SYDVKM. As DNA, the CDR3 is TGTGCCAGCAATTCAGACAGGGTTGGGGGCAATGAGCAGTTCTTC. Translating gives CASNSDRVGGNEQFF.

The rearrangement links TRBV29-1 to TRBJ1-1; 9 bases are a match to TRBD1. The CDR3 extends over 13 amino acids. V lost 1 base to trimming and J lost 3 bases; unmatched junction nucleotides: 0. Germline-derived CDR1 and CDR2 are SQVTM and ANQGSEA. CDR3 protein: CSVEGDRDTEAFF. For the CDR3, the DNA is TGCAGCGTTGAAGGGGACAGGGACACTGAAGCTTTCTTT.

The chain recombines TRBV6-5 with TRBJ1-6; 8 nucleotides align to TRBD1. Per germline, CDR1 MNHEY and CDR2 SVGAGI. Trimming cost V 6 bases and J 13 bases; bases outside gene matches: 2. CDR3 length: 11 amino acids. The CDR3 nucleotides are TGTGCCAGCAGGTACAGGGGGCCCCTCCACTTT. This encodes CASRYRGPLHF.

The chain carries TRBV5-8 and TRBJ1-6; TRBD1 aligns across 10 bases. Per the germline V gene, CDR1 is SGHTS and CDR2 is YDEGEE. Trimming removed 5 bases from V and 4 bases from J; junction bases left unmatched: 3. The length of the CDR3 is 15 residues. The CDR3 protein is CASSSGQGYNSPLHF. CDR3 sequence (DNA): TGTGCCAGCAGTTCGGGACAGGGGTATAATTCACCCCTCCACTTT.

The V and J genes are TRBV5-5 and TRBJ2-5; TRBD1 aligns across 9 bases. Germline V gene data show CDR1 as SGHKS and CDR2 as YYEKEE (reference sequence). The V gene end was trimmed by 2 bases and the J gene end by 5 bases; junction bases not matched to a gene: 7. The CDR3 is made up of 15 amino acids. CDR3 sequence (DNA): TGTGCCAGCAGCTTCGAAGGGACAGGGCGGGAGACCCAGTACTTC. Translation: CASSFEGTGRETQYF.